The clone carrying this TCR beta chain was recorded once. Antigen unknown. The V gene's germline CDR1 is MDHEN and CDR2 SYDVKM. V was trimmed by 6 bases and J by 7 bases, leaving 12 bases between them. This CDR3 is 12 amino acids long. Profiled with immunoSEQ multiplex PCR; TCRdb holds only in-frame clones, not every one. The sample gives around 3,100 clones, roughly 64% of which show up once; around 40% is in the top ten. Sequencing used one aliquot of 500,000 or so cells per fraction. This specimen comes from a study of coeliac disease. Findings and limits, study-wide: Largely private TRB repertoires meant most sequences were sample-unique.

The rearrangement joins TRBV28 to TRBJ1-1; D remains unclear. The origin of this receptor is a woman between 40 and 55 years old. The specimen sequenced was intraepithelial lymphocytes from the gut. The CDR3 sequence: CASRSQDFEAFF. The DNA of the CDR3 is TGTGCCAGCAGATCTCAGGACTTTGAAGCTTTCTTT.